The 10 T cell receptor beta chains in this list originate from one sample, sequenced in a study of OX40 agonist ivuxolimab in advanced cancers. Clones were sequenced by immunoSEQ multiplex PCR, and TCRdb holds only the in-frame ones, with some missing. The sample consists of about 100,000 clones, around 93% of them appearing once. The sample here was CD4+ or CD8+ T cells sorted from blood, taken in a trial of the OX40 agonist ivuxolimab. Receptor source: an adult with an advanced solid tumor such as melanoma, head and neck, liver or kidney cancer.

The chain is built from TRBV18 and TRBJ2-1; 12 nucleotides agree with TRBD2. Losses at the gene ends were 4 bases for V and 7 bases for J; bases not matched to a gene: 5. Germline V gene lookup returns CDR1 KGHSH and CDR2 LQKENI. The CDR3 consists of 15 residues. The chain's CDR3 is CASSRGTSGRNEQFF. The CDR3 region has the DNA TGTGCCAGCTCACGGGGGACTAGCGGGCGGAATGAGCAGTTCTTC.

V usage is TRBV9 and J usage is TRBJ1-4; D remains unclear. From germline, CDR1 is SGDLS and CDR2 YYNGEE. The CDR3 loop spans 15 amino acids. The V end was cut by 0 bases, the J end by 4 bases, with 10 bases between. CDR3 bases: TGTGCCAGCAGCGTAGAAAGAGGGCTTAATGAAAAACTGTTTTTT. This translates into CASSVERGLNEKLFF.

The chain recombines TRBV11-2 with TRBJ1-1; no definite D call. The CDR3 consists of 12 residues. V lost 6 bases and J 6 bases, leaving 11 bases between the germline ends. CDR1 and CDR2 (germline): SGHAT, FQNNGV. CDR3 coding DNA: TGTGCCAGCAGACCAACTAGAGCTGAAGCTTTCTTT. Its translation is CASRPTRAEAFF.

This sequence joins TRBV18 and TRBJ2-1, with 8 bases matching TRBD2. Germline V lookup: CDR1 KGHSH, CDR2 LQKENI. The CDR3 sequence is 15 residues long. The J segment lost 7 bases and the V segment lost 6 bases, leaving 11 bases of the junction unmatched. The CDR3: CASSPDGSGGNEQFF. CDR3 coding DNA: TGTGCCAGCTCCCCAGACGGGAGCGGGGGTAATGAGCAGTTCTTC.

This chain joins TRBV10-1 and TRBJ2-3; tentative D call: TRBD1 (6 bases). Germline values: CDR1 WNHNN, CDR2 SYGVQD (reference sequence). With 3 bases removed from V and 2 bases from J, the gap between germline ends came to 12 bases. This CDR3 is 15 amino acids long. The CDR3: CASSDTGTPTDTQYF. Written as DNA, the CDR3 is TGCGCCAGCAGTGACACCGGGACACCCACAGATACGCAGTATTTT.

The V call is TRBV28, the J call TRBJ1-1; 7 bases fit TRBD1. CDR1 MDHEN and CDR2 SYDVKM come from the germline V gene. Unmatched junction bases numbered 8, after V lost 5 bases and J lost 2 bases. CDR3 length: 15 amino acids. The CDR3 here is CASSRLQGLNTEAFF. CDR3 in DNA: TGTGCCAGCAGTCGGTTACAGGGGCTTAACACTGAAGCTTTCTTT.

This clone was seen just once. This chain joins TRBV11-3 and TRBJ2-1, with 9 nucleotides matching TRBD1. The V gene's germline CDR1 is SGHNT and CDR2 YENEEA. CDR3 length: 15 residues. The V segment lost 4 bases and the J segment 8 bases; nucleotides outside the gene matches: 9. CDR3 DNA: TGTGCCAGCAGCTCCCCCGGGACAGGGCTGGATGAGCAGTTCTTC. Residues: CASSSPGTGLDEQFF.

This chain connects TRBV11-2 to TRBJ2-7; unclear D gene. In germline, CDR1 is SGHAT, CDR2 FQNNGV. Trimming left V 3 bases short and J 3 bases short, with 15 bases between. The CDR3 totals 15 residues. In nucleotides, the CDR3 is TGTGCCAGCAGCTTGGCCGGACCCTGGGGCTACGAGCAGTACTTC. It encodes CASSLAGPWGYEQYF.

The chain joins TRBV5-1 to TRBJ2-3; 14 positions agree with TRBD2. Germline V gives CDR1 SGHRS, CDR2 YFSETQ. The CDR3 runs to 16 residues. V dropped 4 bases and J dropped 2; count of bases not matched to a gene: 3. The CDR3 reads CASSLGLAGDTDTQYF. The CDR3 bases are TGCGCCAGCAGCCTGGGACTAGCGGGGGACACAGATACGCAGTATTTT.

The chain couples TRBV15 to TRBJ2-7, with D perhaps TRBD2 (5 bases). Germline CDR1 is LNHNV and CDR2 is YYDKDF (reference sequence). V lost 0 bases to trimming and J lost 2 bases, with 14 bases between them. The CDR3 is 16 amino acids. The CDR3 loop reads CATSREGTGNPYEQYF. CDR3 bases: TGTGCCACCAGCAGAGAGGGAACGGGGAATCCCTACGAGCAGTACTTC.